This T cell receptor (beta chain) was identified in a study of molecular identifiers for immune sequencing clone quantification. Each CDR3 protein gets one entry after TCRdb re-called the PCR reads with MiXCR. The sample carries about 640,000 distinct CDR3 sequences, about 20% recorded once. Sample: naive CD8+ T cells from blood, with Jurkat cell RNA spiked in. The subset is: FACS-sorted CD8+CD4-CCR7+CD45RA+ naive T cells. This TCR came from a human donor in good health. Some libraries in this study had Jurkat cell RNA spiked in.

The DNA of the CDR3 is TGTGCCAGCATCCCAGAGAATACAGATACGCAGTATTTT. This encodes CASIPENTDTQYF. The rearrangement uses TRBV11-2 and TRBJ2-3; D gene uncertain. The CDR3 covers 13 residues. The V and J ends lost 7 bases and 3 bases respectively, with 11 bases between them. Germline V CDR1 and CDR2: SGHAT, FQNNGV.